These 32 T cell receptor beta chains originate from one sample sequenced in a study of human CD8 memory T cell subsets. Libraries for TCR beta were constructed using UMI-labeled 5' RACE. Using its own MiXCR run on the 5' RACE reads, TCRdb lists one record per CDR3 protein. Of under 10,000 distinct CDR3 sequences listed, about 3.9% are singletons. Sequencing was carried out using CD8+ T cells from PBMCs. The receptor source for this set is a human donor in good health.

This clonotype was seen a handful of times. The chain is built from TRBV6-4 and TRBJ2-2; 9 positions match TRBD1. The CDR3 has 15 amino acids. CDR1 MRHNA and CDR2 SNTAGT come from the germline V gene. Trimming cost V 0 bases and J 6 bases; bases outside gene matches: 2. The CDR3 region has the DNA TGTGCCAGCAGTGACTCGCGGGACAGGGCCGGGGAGCTGTTTTTT. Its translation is CASSDSRDRAGELFF.

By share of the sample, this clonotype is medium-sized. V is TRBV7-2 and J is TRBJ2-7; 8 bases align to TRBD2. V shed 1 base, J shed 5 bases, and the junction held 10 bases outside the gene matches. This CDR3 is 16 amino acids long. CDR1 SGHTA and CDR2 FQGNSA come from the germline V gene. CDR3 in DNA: TGTGCCAGCAGCTTAGTAATCCGGGAGGGCCGTAACGAGCAGTACTTC. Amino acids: CASSLVIREGRNEQYF.

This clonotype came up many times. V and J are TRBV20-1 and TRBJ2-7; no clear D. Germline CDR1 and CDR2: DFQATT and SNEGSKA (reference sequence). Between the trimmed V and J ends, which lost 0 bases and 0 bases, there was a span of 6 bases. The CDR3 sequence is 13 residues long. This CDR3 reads CSARDVFSYEQYF. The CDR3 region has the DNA TGCAGTGCTAGAGATGTCTTCTCCTACGAGCAGTACTTC.

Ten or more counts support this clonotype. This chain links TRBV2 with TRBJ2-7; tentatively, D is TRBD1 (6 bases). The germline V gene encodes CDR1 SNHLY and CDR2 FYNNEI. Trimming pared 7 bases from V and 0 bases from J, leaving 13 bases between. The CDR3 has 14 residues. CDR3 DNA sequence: TGTGCCAGCAATCCCCGGGACACCTCCTACGAGCAGTACTTC. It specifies CASNPRDTSYEQYF.

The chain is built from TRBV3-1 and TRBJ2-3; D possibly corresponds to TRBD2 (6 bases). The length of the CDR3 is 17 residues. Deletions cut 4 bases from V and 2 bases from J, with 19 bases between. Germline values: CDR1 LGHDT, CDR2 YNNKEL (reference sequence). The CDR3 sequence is CASSLLADLGVTDTQYF. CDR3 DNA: TGTGCCAGCAGCCTTTTAGCGGATCTTGGGGTCACAGATACGCAGTATTTT.

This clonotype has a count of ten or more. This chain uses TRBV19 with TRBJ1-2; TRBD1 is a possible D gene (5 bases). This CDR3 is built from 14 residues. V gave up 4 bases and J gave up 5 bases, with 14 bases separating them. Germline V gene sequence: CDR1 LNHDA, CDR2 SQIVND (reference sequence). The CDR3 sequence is CASSNSGGTYGYTF. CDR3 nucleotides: TGTGCCAGTAGTAACAGCGGGGGAACTTATGGCTACACCTTC.

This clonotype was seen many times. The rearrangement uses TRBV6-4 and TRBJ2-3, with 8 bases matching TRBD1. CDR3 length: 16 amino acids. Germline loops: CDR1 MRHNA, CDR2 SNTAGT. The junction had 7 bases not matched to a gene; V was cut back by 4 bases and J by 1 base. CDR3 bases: TGTGCCAGCAGTGCGACAGGGGACGGTGGCACAGATACGCAGTATTTT. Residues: CASSATGDGGTDTQYF.

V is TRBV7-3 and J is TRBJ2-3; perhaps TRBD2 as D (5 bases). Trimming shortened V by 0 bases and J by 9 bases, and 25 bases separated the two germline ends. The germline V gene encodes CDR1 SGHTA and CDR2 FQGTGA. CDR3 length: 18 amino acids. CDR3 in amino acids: CASSLTPRTSSSKKTQYF. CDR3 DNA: TGTGCCAGCAGCTTAACCCCAAGAACCTCGTCTAGCAAAAAAACGCAGTATTTT. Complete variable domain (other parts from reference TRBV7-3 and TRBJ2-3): GAGVSQTPSNKVTEKGKYVELRCDPISGHTALYWYRQSLGQGPEFLIYFQGTGAADDSGLPNDRFFAVRPEGSVSTLKIQRTERGDSAVYLCASSLTPRTSSSKKTQYFGPGTRLTVL.

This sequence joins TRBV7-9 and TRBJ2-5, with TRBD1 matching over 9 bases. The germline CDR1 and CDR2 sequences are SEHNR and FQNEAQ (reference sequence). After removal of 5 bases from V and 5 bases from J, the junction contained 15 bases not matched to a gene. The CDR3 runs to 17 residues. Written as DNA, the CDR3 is TGTGCCAGCAGCGCAGGGACAGGGCCAAATCAACAGGAGACCCAGTACTTC. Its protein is CASSAGTGPNQQETQYF.

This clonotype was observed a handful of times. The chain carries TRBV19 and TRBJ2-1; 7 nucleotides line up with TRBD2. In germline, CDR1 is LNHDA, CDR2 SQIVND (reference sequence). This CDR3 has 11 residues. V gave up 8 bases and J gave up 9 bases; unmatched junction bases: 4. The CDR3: CASSAGPEQFF. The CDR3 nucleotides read TGTGCCAGTTCAGCGGGACCTGAGCAGTTCTTC.

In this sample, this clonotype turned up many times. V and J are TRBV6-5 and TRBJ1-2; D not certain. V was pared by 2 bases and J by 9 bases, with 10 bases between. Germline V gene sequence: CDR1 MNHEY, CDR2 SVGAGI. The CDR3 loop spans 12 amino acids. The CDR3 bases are TGTGCCAGCAGTTACAACAGAGTCCGCTACACCTTC. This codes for CASSYNRVRYTF.

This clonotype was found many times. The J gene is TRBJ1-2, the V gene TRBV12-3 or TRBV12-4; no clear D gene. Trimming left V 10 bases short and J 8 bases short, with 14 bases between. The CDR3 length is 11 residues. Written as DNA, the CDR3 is TGTGCCATTCGAACGGGCGTCGGCTACACCTTC. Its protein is CAIRTGVGYTF.

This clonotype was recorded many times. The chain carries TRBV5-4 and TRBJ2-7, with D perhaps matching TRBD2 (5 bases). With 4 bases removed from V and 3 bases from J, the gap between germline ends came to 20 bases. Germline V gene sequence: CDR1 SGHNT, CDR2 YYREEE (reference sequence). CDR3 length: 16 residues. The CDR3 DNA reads TGTGCCAGCAGCCCGGATGGAGGAGGCGGTTACTACGAGCAGTACTTC. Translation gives CASSPDGGGGYYEQYF. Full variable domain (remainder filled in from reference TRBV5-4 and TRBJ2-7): ETGVTQSPTHLIKTRGQQVTLRCSSQSGHNTVSWYQQALGQGPQFIFQYYREEENGRGNFPPRFSGLQFPNYSSELNVNALELDDSALYLCASSPDGGGGYYEQYFGPGTRLTVT.

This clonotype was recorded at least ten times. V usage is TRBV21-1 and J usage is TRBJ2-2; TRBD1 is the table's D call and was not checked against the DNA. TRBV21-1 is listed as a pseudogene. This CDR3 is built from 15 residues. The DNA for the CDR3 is TGTGCCAGCAGCCGCCGGGACAGCTGCACCGGGGAGCTGTTTTTT. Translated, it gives CASSRRDSCTGELFF.

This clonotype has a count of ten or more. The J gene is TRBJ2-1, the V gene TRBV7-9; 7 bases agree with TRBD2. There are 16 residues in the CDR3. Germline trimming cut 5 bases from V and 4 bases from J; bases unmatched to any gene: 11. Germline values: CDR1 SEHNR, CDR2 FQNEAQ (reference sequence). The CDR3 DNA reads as TGTGCCAGCAGCCAAGGCTCACTAGCGAGATACAATGAGCAGTTCTTC. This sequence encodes CASSQGSLARYNEQFF.

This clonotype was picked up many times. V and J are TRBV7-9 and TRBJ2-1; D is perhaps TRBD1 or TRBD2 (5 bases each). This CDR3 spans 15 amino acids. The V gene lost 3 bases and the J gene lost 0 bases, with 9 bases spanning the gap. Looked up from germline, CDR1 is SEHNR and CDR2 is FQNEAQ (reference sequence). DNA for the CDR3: TGTGCCAGCAGCTTGAGGGACGGCTCCTACAATGAGCAGTTCTTC. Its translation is CASSLRDGSYNEQFF.

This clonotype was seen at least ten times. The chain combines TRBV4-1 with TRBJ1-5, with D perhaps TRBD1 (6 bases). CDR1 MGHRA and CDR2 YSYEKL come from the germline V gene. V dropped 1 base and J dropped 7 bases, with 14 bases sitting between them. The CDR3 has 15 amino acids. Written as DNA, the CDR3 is TGCGCCAGCAGCCAAGGATGGGGGGCCGGCCAGCCCCAGCATTTT. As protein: CASSQGWGAGQPQHF.

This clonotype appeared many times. The DNA for the CDR3 is TGTGCCAGCAGTGGGAGAGCGGGAAGCACAGATACGCAGTATTTT. Amino acid sequence: CASSGRAGSTDTQYF. The chain joins TRBV6-4 to TRBJ2-3; 7 bases are a match to TRBD2. Germline CDR1 reads MRHNA; CDR2 reads SNTAGT. V was clipped by 4 bases and J by 0 bases; unmatched bases: 4. CDR3 size: 15 residues.

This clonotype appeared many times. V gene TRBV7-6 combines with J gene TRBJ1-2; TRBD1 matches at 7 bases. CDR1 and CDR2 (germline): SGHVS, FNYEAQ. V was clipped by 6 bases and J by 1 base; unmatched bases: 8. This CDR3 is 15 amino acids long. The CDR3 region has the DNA TGTGCCAGCAGGCCCCGGGACAGCTTTAACTATGGCTACACCTTC. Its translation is CASRPRDSFNYGYTF.

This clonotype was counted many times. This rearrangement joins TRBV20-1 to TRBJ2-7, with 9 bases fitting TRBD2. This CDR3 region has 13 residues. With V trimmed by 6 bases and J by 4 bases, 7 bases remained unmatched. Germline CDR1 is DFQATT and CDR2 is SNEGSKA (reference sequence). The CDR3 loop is CSATGLADYEQYF. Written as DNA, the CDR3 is TGCAGTGCCACGGGACTAGCAGATTACGAGCAGTACTTC.

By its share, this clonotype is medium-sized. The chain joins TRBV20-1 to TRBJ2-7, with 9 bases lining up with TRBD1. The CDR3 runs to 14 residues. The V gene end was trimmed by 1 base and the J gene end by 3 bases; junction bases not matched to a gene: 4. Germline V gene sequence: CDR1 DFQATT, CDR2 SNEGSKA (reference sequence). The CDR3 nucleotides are TGCAGTGCTAGAGCCGGGACAGGGAGCTACGAGCAGTACTTC. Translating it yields CSARAGTGSYEQYF.

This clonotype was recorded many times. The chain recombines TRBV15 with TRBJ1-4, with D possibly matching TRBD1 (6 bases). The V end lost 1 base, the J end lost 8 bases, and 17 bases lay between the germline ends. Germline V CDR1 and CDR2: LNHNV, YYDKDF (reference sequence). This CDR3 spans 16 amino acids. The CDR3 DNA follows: TGTGCCACCAGCAGAGTTCCACAGGACAGTTGGGAAAAACTGTTTTTT. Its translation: CATSRVPQDSWEKLFF.

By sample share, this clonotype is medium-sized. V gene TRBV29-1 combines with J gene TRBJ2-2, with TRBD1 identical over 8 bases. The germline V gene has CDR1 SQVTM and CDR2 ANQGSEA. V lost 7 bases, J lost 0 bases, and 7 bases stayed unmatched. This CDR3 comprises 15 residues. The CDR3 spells CSARRTGTNTGELFF. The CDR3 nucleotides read TGCAGCGCCAGGAGGACAGGGACGAACACCGGGGAGCTGTTTTTT.

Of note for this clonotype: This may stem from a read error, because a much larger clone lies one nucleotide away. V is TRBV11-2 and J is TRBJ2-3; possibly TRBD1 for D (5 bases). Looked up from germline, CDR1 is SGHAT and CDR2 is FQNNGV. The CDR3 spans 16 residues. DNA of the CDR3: TGTGCCAGCAGCCCGGGTTTGTGGCCCAGCACAGGTACGCAGTATTTT. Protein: CASSPGLWPSTGTQYF.

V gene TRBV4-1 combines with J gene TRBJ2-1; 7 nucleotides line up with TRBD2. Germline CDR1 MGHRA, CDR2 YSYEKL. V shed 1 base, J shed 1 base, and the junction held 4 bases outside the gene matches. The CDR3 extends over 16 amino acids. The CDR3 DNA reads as TGCGCCAGCAGCCAAGGGGAGGGCGGGTCCTACAATGAGCAGTTCTTC. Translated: CASSQGEGGSYNEQFF.

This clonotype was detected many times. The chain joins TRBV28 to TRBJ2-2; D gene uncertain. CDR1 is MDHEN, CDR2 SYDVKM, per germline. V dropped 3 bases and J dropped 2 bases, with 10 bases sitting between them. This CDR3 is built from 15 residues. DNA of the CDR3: TGTGCCAGCAGTTTTAGAGTCCCCAACACCGGGGAGCTGTTTTTT. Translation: CASSFRVPNTGELFF.

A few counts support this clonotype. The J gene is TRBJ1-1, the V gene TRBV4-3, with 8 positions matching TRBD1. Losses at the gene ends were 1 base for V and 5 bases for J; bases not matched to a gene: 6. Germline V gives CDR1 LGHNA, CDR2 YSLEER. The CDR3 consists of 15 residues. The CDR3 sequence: CASSQANRGVTEAFF. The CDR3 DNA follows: TGCGCCAGCAGCCAAGCCAACAGGGGGGTAACTGAAGCTTTCTTT.

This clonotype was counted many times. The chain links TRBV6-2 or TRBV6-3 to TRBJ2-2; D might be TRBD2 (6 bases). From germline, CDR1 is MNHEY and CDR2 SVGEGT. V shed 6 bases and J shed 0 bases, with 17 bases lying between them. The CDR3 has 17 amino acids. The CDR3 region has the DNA TGTGCCAGCAGCGGGGGAAGTTGGGTATCGAACACCGGGGAGCTGTTTTTT. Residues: CASSGGSWVSNTGELFF.

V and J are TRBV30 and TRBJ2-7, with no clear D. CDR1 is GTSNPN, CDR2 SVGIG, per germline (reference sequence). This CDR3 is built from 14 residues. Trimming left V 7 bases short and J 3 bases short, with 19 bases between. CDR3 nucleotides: TGTGCCTATAACCTGGAATTTTCGGACTACGAGCAGTACTTC. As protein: CAYNLEFSDYEQYF.

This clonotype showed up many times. The DNA of the CDR3 is TGTGCCAGCAGCCAAGAAGCCACAATAACTTACTACGAGCAGTACTTC. It codes for CASSQEATITYYEQYF. The rearrangement joins TRBV4-2 to TRBJ2-7, with D unclear. The V and J ends lost 0 bases and 3 bases respectively, with 15 bases between them. CDR1 LGHNA and CDR2 YNFKEQ come from the germline V gene. The CDR3 contains 16 residues.

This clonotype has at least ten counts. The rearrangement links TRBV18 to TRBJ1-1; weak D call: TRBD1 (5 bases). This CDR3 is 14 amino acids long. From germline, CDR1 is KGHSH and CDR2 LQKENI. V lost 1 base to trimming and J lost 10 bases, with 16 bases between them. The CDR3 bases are TGTGCCAGCTCACCACGGGCGGAGGGGTTGACAGCTTTCTTT. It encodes CASSPRAEGLTAFF.

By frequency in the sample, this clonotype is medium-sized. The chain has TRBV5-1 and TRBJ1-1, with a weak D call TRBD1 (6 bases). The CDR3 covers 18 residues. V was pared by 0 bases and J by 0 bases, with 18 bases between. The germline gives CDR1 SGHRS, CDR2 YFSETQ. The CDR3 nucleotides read TGCGCCAGCAGCTTGGCCCCGACAGGCCCTCAATTGAACACTGAAGCTTTCTTT. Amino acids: CASSLAPTGPQLNTEAFF.